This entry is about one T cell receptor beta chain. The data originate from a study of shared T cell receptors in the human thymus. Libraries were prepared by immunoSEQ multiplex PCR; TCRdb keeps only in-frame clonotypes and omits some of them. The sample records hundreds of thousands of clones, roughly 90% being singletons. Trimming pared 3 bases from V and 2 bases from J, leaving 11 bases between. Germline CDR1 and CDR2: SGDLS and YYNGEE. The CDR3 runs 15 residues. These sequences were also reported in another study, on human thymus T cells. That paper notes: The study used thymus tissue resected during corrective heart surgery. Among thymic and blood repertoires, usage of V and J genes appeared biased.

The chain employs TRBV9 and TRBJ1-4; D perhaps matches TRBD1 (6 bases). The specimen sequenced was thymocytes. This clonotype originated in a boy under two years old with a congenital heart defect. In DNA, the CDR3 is TGTGCCAGCAGCGCAAGAAGGGGGACTAATGAAAAACTGTTTTTT. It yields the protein CASSARRGTNEKLFF. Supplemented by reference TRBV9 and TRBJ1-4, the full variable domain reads DSGVTQTPKHLITATGQRVTLRCSPRSGDLSVYWYQQSLDQGLQFLIQYYNGEERAKGNILERFSAQQFPDLHSELNLSSLELGDSALYFCASSARRGTNEKLFFGSGTQLSVL.